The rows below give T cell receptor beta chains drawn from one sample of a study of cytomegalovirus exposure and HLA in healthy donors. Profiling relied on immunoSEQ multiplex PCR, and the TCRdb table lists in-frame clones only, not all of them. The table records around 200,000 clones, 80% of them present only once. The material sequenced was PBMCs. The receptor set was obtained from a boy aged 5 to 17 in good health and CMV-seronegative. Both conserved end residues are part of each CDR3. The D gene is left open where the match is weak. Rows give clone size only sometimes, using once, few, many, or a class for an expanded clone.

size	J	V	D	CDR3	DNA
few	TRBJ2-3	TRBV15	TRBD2	CATSRGTSGSTDTQYF	TGTGCCACCAGCAGGGGGACTAGCGGGAGTACAGATACGCAGTATTTT
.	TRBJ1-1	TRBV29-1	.	CSVEPGAKNTEAFF	TGCAGCGTTGAACCAGGGGCTAAGAACACTGAAGCTTTCTTT
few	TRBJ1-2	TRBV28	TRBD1	CASTVGTAGNTF	TGTGCCAGCACCGTGGGGACAGCTGGTAACACCTTC
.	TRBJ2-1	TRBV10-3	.	CAINDRTSDTGEQFF	TGTGCCATCAATGATCGGACTTCCGACACGGGTGAGCAGTTCTTC
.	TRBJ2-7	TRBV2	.	CASSFPLGTRYEQYF	TGTGCCAGCAGTTTTCCCCTCGGGACAAGATACGAGCAGTACTTC
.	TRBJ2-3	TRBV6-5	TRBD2	CASSLTSGDTDTQYF	TGTGCCAGCAGTCTAACTAGCGGGGACACAGATACGCAGTATTTT
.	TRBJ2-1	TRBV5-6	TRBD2	CASSPGGTLNEQFF	TGTGCCAGCAGCCCGGGGGGGACTTTAAATGAGCAGTTCTTC
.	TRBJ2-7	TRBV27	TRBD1	CASSSVGQAYEQYF	TGTGCCAGCAGTTCTGTGGGACAGGCCTACGAGCAGTACTTC
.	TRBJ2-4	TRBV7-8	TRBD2	CASSLVGLAGGGAKNIQYF	TGTGCCAGCAGCTTAGTGGGACTAGCGGGAGGTGGAGCCAAAAACATTCAGTACTTC
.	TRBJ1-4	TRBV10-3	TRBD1	CAISEVGRGPLDEKLFF	TGTGCCATCAGTGAGGTTGGCAGGGGGCCGCTGGATGAAAAACTGTTTTTT
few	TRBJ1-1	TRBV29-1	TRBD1	CSVRTGPNTEAFF	TGCAGCGTCCGGACAGGCCCGAACACTGAAGCTTTCTTT
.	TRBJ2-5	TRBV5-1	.	CASTPSTQKETQYF	TGCGCCAGCACCCCCTCAACCCAGAAAGAGACCCAGTACTTC
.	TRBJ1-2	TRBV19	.	CASSISGSYGYTF	TGTGCCAGTAGTATAAGCGGGTCCTATGGCTACACCTTC
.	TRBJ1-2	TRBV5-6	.	CASSQTANYGYTF	TGTGCCAGCAGCCAGACAGCTAACTATGGCTACACCTTC
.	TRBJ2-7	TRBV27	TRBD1	CASSLDGTVYEQYF	TGTGCCAGCAGTTTAGATGGGACAGTCTACGAGCAGTACTTC
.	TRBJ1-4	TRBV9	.	CASSAPTGLNEKLFF	TGTGCCAGCAGCGCCCCGACAGGTCTTAATGAAAAACTGTTTTTT
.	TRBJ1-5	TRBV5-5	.	CASSPGVGRNQPQHF	TGTGCCAGCAGCCCGGGGGTAGGTCGCAATCAGCCCCAGCATTTT
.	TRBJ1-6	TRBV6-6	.	CASTNARNYNSPLHF	TGTGCCAGCACAAATGCCAGGAATTATAATTCACCCCTCCACTTT
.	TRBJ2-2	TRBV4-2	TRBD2	CASSRSGRETGELFF	TGTGCCAGCAGCCGCAGCGGGAGGGAGACCGGGGAGCTGTTTTTT
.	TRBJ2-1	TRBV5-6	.	CASSWPSGPKDEQFF	TGTGCCAGCAGCTGGCCTAGTGGTCCAAAGGATGAGCAGTTCTTC
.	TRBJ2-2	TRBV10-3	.	CAIRGEAFTGELFF	TGTGCCATCAGGGGGGAGGCCTTCACCGGGGAGCTGTTTTTT
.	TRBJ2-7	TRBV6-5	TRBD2	CASSYSSGGIEQYF	TGTGCCAGCAGTTACTCGTCCGGGGGGATCGAGCAGTACTTC
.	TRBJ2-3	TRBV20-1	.	CSAPYTDTQYF	TGCAGTGCTCCCTACACAGATACGCAGTATTTT
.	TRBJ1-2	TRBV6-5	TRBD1	CASSLQGDYGYTF	TGTGCCAGCAGCCTTCAGGGGGACTATGGCTACACCTTC
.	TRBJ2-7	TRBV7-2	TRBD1	CASSLGGTGRSYEQYF	TGTGCCAGCAGCTTAGGAGGGACAGGCCGCTCCTACGAGCAGTACTTC
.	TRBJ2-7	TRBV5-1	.	CASSLNAGVAYEQYF	TGCGCCAGCAGCTTGAATGCAGGGGTGGCCTACGAGCAGTACTTC
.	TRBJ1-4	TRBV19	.	CASGGAGDEKLFF	TGTGCCAGTGGGGGCGCCGGAGACGAAAAACTGTTTTTT
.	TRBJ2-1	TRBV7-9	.	CASSPTGTPNEQFF	TGTGCCAGCAGCCCCACCGGGACACCCAATGAGCAGTTCTTC
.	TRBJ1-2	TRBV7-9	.	CASSLPSFHGYTF	TGTGCCAGCAGCTTACCCTCGTTTCATGGCTACACCTTC
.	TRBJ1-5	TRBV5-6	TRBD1	CASSFSRDSYQPQHF	TGTGCCAGCAGCTTCTCTAGGGACAGTTATCAGCCCCAGCATTTT
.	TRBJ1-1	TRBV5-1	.	CASSSEYSGLLNTEAFF	TGCGCCAGCAGCTCCGAGTACTCCGGACTATTGAACACTGAAGCTTTCTTT
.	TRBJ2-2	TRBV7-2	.	CASSYRQGGPGELFF	TGTGCCAGCAGCTACAGGCAGGGGGGTCCCGGGGAGCTGTTTTTT
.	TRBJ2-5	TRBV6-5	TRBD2	CASKYRSGSIETQYF	TGTGCCAGCAAGTACAGAAGCGGGAGCATAGAGACCCAGTACTTC
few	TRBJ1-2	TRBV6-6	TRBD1	CASSYGTGYYGYTF	TGTGCCAGCAGTTACGGGACAGGGTACTATGGCTACACCTTC
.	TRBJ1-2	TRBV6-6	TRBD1	CASSPQGEIGYTF	TGTGCCAGCAGCCCACAGGGGGAAATTGGCTACACCTTC
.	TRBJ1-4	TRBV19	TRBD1	CASSSRTGLNEKLFF	TGTGCCAGTAGTTCCCGGACAGGCCTAAATGAAAAACTGTTTTTT
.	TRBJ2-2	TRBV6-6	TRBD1	CASSYRDRGLAGELFF	TGTGCCAGCAGCTACCGGGACAGGGGGCTCGCCGGGGAGCTGTTTTTT
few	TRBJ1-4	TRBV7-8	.	CASSLARWTANEKLFF	TGTGCCAGCAGCTTAGCGAGGTGGACAGCAAATGAAAAACTGTTTTTT
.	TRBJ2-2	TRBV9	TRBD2	CASSTGGTGELFF	TGTGCCAGCAGCACGGGGGGGACCGGGGAGCTGTTTTTT
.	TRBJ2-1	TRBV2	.	CASTISWRVEGEQFF	TGTGCCAGCACCATATCATGGAGGGTTGAGGGTGAGCAGTTCTTC
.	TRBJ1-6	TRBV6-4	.	CASRQGTANSPLHF	TGTGCCAGCAGGCAGGGGACGGCTAATTCACCCCTCCACTTT
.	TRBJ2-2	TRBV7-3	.	CASSPGQVRTGELFF	TGTGCCAGCAGCCCTGGCCAGGTCCGGACCGGGGAGCTGTTTTTT
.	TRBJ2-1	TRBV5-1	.	CASSAGQNNEQFF	TGCGCCAGCAGCGCGGGACAGAACAATGAGCAGTTCTTC
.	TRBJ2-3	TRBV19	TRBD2	CASSIGTRGGTDTQYF	TGTGCCAGTAGTATAGGGACTAGAGGGGGCACAGATACGCAGTATTTT
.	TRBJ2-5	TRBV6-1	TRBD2	CASSEAQGRALGETQYF	TGTGCCAGCAGTGAAGCGCAAGGGAGGGCCCTGGGGGAGACCCAGTACTTC
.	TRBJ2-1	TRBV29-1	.	CSVEGSAPRGRQNEQFF	TGCAGCGTTGAAGGATCGGCCCCGCGGGGGCGGCAGAATGAGCAGTTCTTC
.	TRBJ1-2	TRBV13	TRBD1	CASSPRGTELNYGYTF	TGTGCCAGCAGCCCACGGGGGACAGAACTTAACTATGGCTACACCTTC
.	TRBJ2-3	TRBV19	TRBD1	CATGTGRRTDTQYF	TGTGCCACCGGGACAGGGCGGCGCACAGATACGCAGTATTTT
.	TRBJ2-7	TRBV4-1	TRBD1	CASSPHRDRGEQYF	TGCGCCAGCAGTCCACACCGGGACAGGGGCGAGCAGTACTTC